The source of this TCR beta chain is a study of cytomegalovirus exposure and HLA in healthy donors. The overall study: The early release's HLA-typed donors yielded 78 million or so unique TCRs.

General study findings and limits: Most CMV-associated TCR beta chains appeared HLA-restricted in a later analysis. Per published accounts, TCR beta sequences correctly predicted the HLA-A and HLA-B alleles of most subjects.

The table lists this clone with a few counts. What it binds is unknown. This PCR relied on a set of 60 Vbeta primers and 13 Jbeta primers. Data came from immunoSEQ multiplex PCR; TCRdb stores just in-frame clones and leaves some out. The table records about 130,000 clones, 60% to 80% of them present only once. Germline V gene data show CDR1 as LGHNA and CDR2 as YNFKEQ. The ends were cut back, 4 bases at V and 1 base at J, with 7 bases in the middle. The CDR3 is 13 residues long. This clonotype was sampled from a male donor in good health and CMV-seronegative. This rearrangement joins TRBV4-2 to TRBJ2-5, with D maybe TRBD1 (6 bases). The specimen sequenced was PBMCs. Here the CDR3 reads CASSPDSQETQYF. The CDR3 DNA follows: TGTGCCAGCAGCCCGGACAGCCAAGAGACCCAGTACTTC.